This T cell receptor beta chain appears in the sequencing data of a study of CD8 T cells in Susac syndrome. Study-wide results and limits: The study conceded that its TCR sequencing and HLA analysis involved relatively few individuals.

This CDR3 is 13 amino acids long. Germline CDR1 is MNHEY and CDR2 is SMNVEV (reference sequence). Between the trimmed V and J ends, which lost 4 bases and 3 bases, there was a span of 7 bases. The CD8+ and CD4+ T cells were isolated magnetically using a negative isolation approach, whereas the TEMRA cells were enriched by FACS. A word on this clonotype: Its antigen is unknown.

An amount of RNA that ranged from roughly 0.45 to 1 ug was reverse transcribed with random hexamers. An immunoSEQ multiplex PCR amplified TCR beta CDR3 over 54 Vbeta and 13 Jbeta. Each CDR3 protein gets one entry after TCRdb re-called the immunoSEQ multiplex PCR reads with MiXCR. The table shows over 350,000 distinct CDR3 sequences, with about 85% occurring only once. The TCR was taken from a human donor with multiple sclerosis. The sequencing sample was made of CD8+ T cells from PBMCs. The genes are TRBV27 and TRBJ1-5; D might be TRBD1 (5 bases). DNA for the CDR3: TGTGCCAGCAGTTCGGGGCTCAATCAGCCCCAGCATTTT. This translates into CASSSGLNQPQHF.